The 26 T cell receptor beta chains in this list originate from one sample, sequenced in a study of T cell responses to AZD1222 COVID-19 vaccine. The assay was immunoSEQ multiplex PCR, and TCRdb's table has in-frame clones only and misses some. The table shows around 120,000 clones, with about nine tenths occurring only once. The sequenced sample was peripheral blood, obtained on day 0 of AZD1222 vaccination. Source of these receptors: an adult in good health.

This chain uses TRBV20-1 with TRBJ2-7, with D unresolved. CDR1 and CDR2 from the germline V gene are DFQATT and SNEGSKA (reference sequence). V was shortened by 6 bases and J by 3 bases, with 6 bases between the two germline ends. The CDR3 has 10 residues. CDR3 bases: TGCAGTGCATTGGGCTACGAGCAGTACTTC. Amino acids: CSALGYEQYF.

V gene TRBV7-2 combines with J gene TRBJ1-6; 8 positions match TRBD1. Germline CDR1 SGHTA, CDR2 FQGNSA. Trimming removed 2 bases from V and 7 bases from J; junction bases left unmatched: 7. The CDR3 is 16 amino acids. The CDR3 nucleotides are TGTGCCAGCAGCTTAACGCCCGACAGGGGCAATTCACCCCTCCACTTT. Translating gives CASSLTPDRGNSPLHF.

This rearrangement joins TRBV19 to TRBJ1-1, with TRBD1 as a possible D gene (5 bases). The CDR3 runs 13 residues. Germline assignment: CDR1 LNHDA and CDR2 SQIVND (reference sequence). Trimming removed 3 bases at V and 5 bases at J, with 10 bases between. CDR3 coding DNA: TGTGCCAGTAGTATGGGGGAGGGTACTGAAGCTTTCTTT. Translation: CASSMGEGTEAFF.

The chain is built from TRBV7-8 and TRBJ1-3; the D gene is possibly TRBD1 (5 bases). This CDR3 is built from 15 residues. The V end lost 4 bases, the J end lost 0 bases, and 10 bases lay between the germline ends. Germline-derived CDR1 and CDR2 are SGHVS and FQNEAQ. The CDR3 region is CASSSGADSGNTIYF. The CDR3, as DNA: TGTGCCAGCAGCTCTGGGGCAGACTCTGGAAACACCATATATTTT.

The chain carries TRBV6-2 or TRBV6-3 and TRBJ2-1; 8 nucleotides line up with TRBD2. This CDR3 comprises 15 residues. Germline CDR1 is MNHEY and CDR2 is SVGEGT. V was clipped by 4 bases and J by 8 bases; unmatched bases: 10. The CDR3 loop is CASSWSGTSAHEQFF. The CDR3 bases are TGTGCCAGCAGTTGGTCCGGGACTAGTGCCCATGAGCAGTTCTTC.

The J gene is TRBJ1-3, the V gene TRBV18; D might be TRBD1 (5 bases). Trimming cost V 1 base and J 2 bases, with 9 bases left between them. The CDR3 runs to 15 residues. The V gene's germline CDR1 is KGHSH and CDR2 LQKENI. The CDR3 bases are TGTGCCAGCTCACCACGGTCCAGGGCTGGAAACACCATATATTTT. Translation gives CASSPRSRAGNTIYF.

The chain recombines TRBV6-5 with TRBJ1-2, with D maybe TRBD1 (6 bases). Germline V CDR1 and CDR2: MNHEY, SVGAGI. V dropped 4 bases and J dropped 5 bases, with 14 bases sitting between them. The CDR3 extends over 14 amino acids. The CDR3 loop is CASSSTGMWYGYTF. CDR3 in DNA: TGTGCCAGCAGTTCCACAGGGATGTGGTATGGCTACACCTTC.

This clone was found a few times. The chain joins TRBV7-9 to TRBJ2-1; no clear D. CDR1 SEHNR and CDR2 FQNEAQ come from the germline V gene (reference sequence). Trimming removed 4 bases from V and 7 bases from J, with 8 bases in between. The length of the CDR3 is 12 residues. This chain's CDR3 is CASSSLLNEQFF. Written as DNA, the CDR3 is TGTGCCAGCAGCTCGCTACTGAATGAGCAGTTCTTC.

This chain uses TRBV28 with TRBJ1-1, with D uncertain. Germline CDR1 is MDHEN and CDR2 is SYDVKM. This CDR3 has 14 amino acids. With 2 bases removed from V and 4 bases from J, the gap between germline ends came to 11 bases. The CDR3 is CASSLIGPGTEAFF. Here the CDR3 DNA reads TGTGCCAGCAGTTTAATAGGGCCCGGCACTGAAGCTTTCTTT.

V and J are TRBV29-1 and TRBJ2-7; 9 nucleotides match TRBD1. The V segment lost 4 bases and the J segment 4 bases; nucleotides outside the gene matches: 8. This CDR3 is 14 amino acids long. CDR1 SQVTM and CDR2 ANQGSEA come from the germline V gene. CDR3 sequence: CSVAGGQGKYEQYF. As DNA, the CDR3 is TGCAGCGTTGCTGGGGGACAGGGTAAATACGAGCAGTACTTC.

This rearrangement joins TRBV20-1 to TRBJ2-7, with a tentative D call TRBD2 (5 bases). This CDR3 region has 14 residues. CDR1 and CDR2 (germline): DFQATT, SNEGSKA (reference sequence). V lost 3 bases and J 4 bases, leaving 16 bases between the germline ends. The CDR3 here is CSASLWERRYEQYF. CDR3 nucleotide sequence: TGCAGTGCTAGTCTTTGGGAGCGGAGGTACGAGCAGTACTTC.

The V call is TRBV18, the J call TRBJ1-1, with TRBD1 identical over 8 bases. V gave up 8 bases and J gave up 1 base; unmatched junction bases: 6. CDR3 size: 14 residues. Germline V lookup: CDR1 KGHSH, CDR2 LQKENI. CDR3 sequence: CASTGQGQNTEAFF. For the CDR3, the DNA is TGTGCCAGCACAGGACAGGGACAGAACACTGAAGCTTTCTTT.

This clone appeared once. J is TRBJ1-4 and V is TRBV5-1; D unresolved. Germline CDR1 is SGHRS and CDR2 is YFSETQ. The length of the CDR3 is 16 residues. Between the trimmed V and J ends, which lost 4 bases and 1 base, there was a span of 14 bases. CDR3 protein: CASSLTAGGTNEKLFF. CDR3 nucleotides: TGCGCCAGCAGCCTGACGGCCGGTGGAACTAATGAAAAACTGTTTTTT.

V and J are TRBV18 and TRBJ1-2; D remains unclear. The CDR3 spans 16 residues. Germline CDR1 is KGHSH and CDR2 is LQKENI. With 0 bases removed from V and 0 bases from J, the gap between germline ends came to 11 bases. This chain's CDR3 is CASSPPPGVANYGYTF. The CDR3 DNA follows: TGTGCCAGCTCACCACCCCCAGGCGTAGCTAACTATGGCTACACCTTC.

The V and J genes are TRBV10-2 and TRBJ2-2, with 7 bases aligning to TRBD2. The CDR3 is made up of 16 amino acids. The germline V gene has CDR1 WSHSY and CDR2 SAAADI. CDR3 nucleotide sequence: TGCCCCCCCCCTCCCCCGGGGGGAGCGAACACCGGGGAGCTGTTTTTT. Protein product: CPPPPPGGANTGELFF.

V and J are TRBV30 and TRBJ2-1, with 7 bases matching TRBD2. Trimming at V came to 2 bases and at J to 8 bases, leaving 9 bases not matched to a gene. The CDR3 contains 14 residues. Germline CDR1 reads GTSNPN; CDR2 reads SVGIG (reference sequence). The CDR3 loop is CAWSRGGSRYEQFF. The DNA of the CDR3 is TGTGCCTGGAGTAGAGGCGGGAGCAGGTATGAGCAGTTCTTC.

V usage is TRBV6-1 and J usage is TRBJ1-2, with TRBD1 matching 9 bases. Trimming took 2 bases from V and 8 from J; bases not matched to a gene: 9. CDR3 length equals 15 residues. Germline V lookup: CDR1 MNHNS, CDR2 SASEGT. The CDR3 here is CASSEQGQGSWGYTF. DNA for the CDR3: TGTGCCAGCAGTGAACAGGGACAGGGTTCTTGGGGCTACACCTTC.

The gene calls are TRBV19 and TRBJ1-1; 7 nucleotides match TRBD1. CDR3 length equals 16 residues. The junction had 4 bases not matched to a gene; V was cut back by 0 bases and J by 0 bases. Germline CDR1 and CDR2: LNHDA and SQIVND (reference sequence). The CDR3 spells CASSIEGGRVNTEAFF. CDR3 nucleotide sequence: TGTGCCAGTAGTATAGAAGGGGGCAGGGTGAACACTGAAGCTTTCTTT.

The V gene is TRBV7-8, the J gene TRBJ2-3, with D tentatively TRBD2 (7 bases). Germline V gene sequence: CDR1 SGHVS, CDR2 FQNEAQ. The V end lost 1 base, the J end lost 9 bases, and 20 bases lay between the germline ends. The CDR3 length is 16 residues. The CDR3 sequence: CASSLVPRGQHRTQYF. CDR3 bases: TGTGCCAGCAGCTTAGTTCCGCGGGGGCAACATAGGACGCAGTATTTT.

The chain has TRBV28 and TRBJ2-4; 10 positions match TRBD2. V shed 1 base, J shed 6 bases, and the junction held 6 bases outside the gene matches. CDR3 length: 16 amino acids. The germline gives CDR1 MDHEN, CDR2 SYDVKM. The CDR3 is CASSLYIAGGGNIQYF. Here the CDR3 DNA reads TGTGCCAGCAGTTTATATATAGCGGGGGGCGGAAACATTCAGTACTTC.

The V and J genes are TRBV9 and TRBJ1-1; D uncertain. The CDR3 has 15 amino acids. V lost 3 bases and J lost 4, with 16 bases in between. Germline V gene lookup returns CDR1 SGDLS and CDR2 YYNGEE. This CDR3 is CASSADITRPTEAFF. Written as DNA, the CDR3 is TGTGCCAGCAGCGCAGACATTACCCGCCCCACTGAAGCTTTCTTT.

This clone occurred once. V and J are TRBV9 and TRBJ2-1; TRBD2 matches at 7 bases. CDR3 length: 16 amino acids. CDR1 and CDR2 (germline): SGDLS, YYNGEE. The V gene end was trimmed by 2 bases and the J gene end by 0 bases; junction bases not matched to a gene: 5. The DNA of the CDR3 is TGTGCCAGCAGCGTTCTAGCGGATCGCTCCTACAATGAGCAGTTCTTC. This gives the protein CASSVLADRSYNEQFF.

J is TRBJ2-3 and V is TRBV6-1; TRBD1 might be the D (5 bases). From germline, CDR1 is MNHNS and CDR2 SASEGT. CDR3 size: 14 residues. The ends were cut back, 3 bases at V and 0 bases at J, with 7 bases in the middle. This chain's CDR3 is CASSEDISTDTQYF. The CDR3, as DNA: TGTGCCAGCAGTGAGGACATTAGCACAGATACGCAGTATTTT.

This chain uses TRBV5-5 with TRBJ1-3; D gene ambiguous. The CDR3 length is 14 residues. Germline V CDR1 and CDR2: SGHKS, YYEKEE (reference sequence). Trimming shortened V by 4 bases and J by 2 bases, and 10 bases separated the two germline ends. DNA for the CDR3: TGTGCCAGCAGCCCCCAGCAGGCTGGAAACACCATATATTTT. Residues: CASSPQQAGNTIYF.

The chain combines TRBV5-1 with TRBJ1-5; a weak D match, TRBD1 (5 bases). The CDR3 is made up of 12 amino acids. The V end lost 3 bases, the J end lost 9 bases, and 10 bases lay between the germline ends. Per the germline V gene, CDR1 is SGHRS and CDR2 is YFSETQ. The chain's CDR3 is CASSSGEGPQHF. As DNA, the CDR3 is TGCGCCAGCAGCTCGGGGGAGGGGCCCCAGCATTTT.

As DNA, the CDR3 is TGTGCCAGCAGCCCCCCGAGGGAGGATGAAAAACTGTTTTTT. It translates to CASSPPREDEKLFF. The chain combines TRBV7-9 with TRBJ1-4; D ambiguous. CDR3 length equals 14 residues. Germline V lookup: CDR1 SEHNR, CDR2 FQNEAQ (reference sequence). V lost 5 bases and J 6 bases, leaving 13 bases between the germline ends.